This T cell receptor beta chain derives from a study of blood T cell repertoires in COVID-19. Germline V gives CDR1 SGHKS, CDR2 YYEKEE (reference sequence). The germline V and J ends were trimmed by 4 bases and 4 bases, with 12 bases remaining between them. This CDR3 has 15 amino acids. Repertoires were generated with immunoSEQ multiplex PCR, while TCRdb's copy carries only in-frame clones and drops some. The table has under 150,000 clones, around four fifths seen once. This clone has only one observation. The receptor was isolated from a woman between 40 and 55 years old with active or convalescent COVID-19. The material sequenced was peripheral blood. This sequence joins TRBV5-5 and TRBJ2-6; D is uncertain. This CDR3 reads CASSAEAPGANVLTF. The DNA of the CDR3 is TGTGCCAGCAGCGCCGAGGCGCCCGGGGCCAACGTCCTGACTTTC.